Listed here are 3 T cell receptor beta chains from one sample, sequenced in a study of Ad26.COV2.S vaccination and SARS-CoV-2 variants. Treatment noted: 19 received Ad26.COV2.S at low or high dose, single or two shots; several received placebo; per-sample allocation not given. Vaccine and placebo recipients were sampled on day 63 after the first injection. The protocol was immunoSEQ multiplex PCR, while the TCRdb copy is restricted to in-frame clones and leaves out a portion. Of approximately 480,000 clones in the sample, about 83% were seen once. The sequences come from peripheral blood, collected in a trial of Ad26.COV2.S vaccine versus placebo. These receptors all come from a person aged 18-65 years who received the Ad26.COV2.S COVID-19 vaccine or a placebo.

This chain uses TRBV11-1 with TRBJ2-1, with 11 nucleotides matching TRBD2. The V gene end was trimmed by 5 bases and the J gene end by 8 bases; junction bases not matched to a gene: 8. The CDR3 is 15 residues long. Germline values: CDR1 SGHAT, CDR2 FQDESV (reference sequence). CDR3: CASSALAGGGDEQFF. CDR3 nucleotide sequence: TGTGCCAGCAGCGCGCTAGCGGGAGGTGGCGATGAGCAGTTCTTC.

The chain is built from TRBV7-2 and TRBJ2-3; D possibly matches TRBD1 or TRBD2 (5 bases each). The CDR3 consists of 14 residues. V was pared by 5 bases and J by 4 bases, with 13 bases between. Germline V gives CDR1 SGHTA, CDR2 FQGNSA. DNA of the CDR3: TGTGCCAGCAGCGGGGGACCGGTACCAGATACGCAGTATTTT. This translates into CASSGGPVPDTQYF.

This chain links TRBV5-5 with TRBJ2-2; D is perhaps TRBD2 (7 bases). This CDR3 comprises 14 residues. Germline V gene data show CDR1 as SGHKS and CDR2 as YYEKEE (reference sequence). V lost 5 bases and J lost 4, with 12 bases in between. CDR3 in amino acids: CASSGRGGTGELFF. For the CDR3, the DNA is TGTGCCAGCAGTGGTAGGGGGGGCACCGGGGAGCTGTTTTTT.